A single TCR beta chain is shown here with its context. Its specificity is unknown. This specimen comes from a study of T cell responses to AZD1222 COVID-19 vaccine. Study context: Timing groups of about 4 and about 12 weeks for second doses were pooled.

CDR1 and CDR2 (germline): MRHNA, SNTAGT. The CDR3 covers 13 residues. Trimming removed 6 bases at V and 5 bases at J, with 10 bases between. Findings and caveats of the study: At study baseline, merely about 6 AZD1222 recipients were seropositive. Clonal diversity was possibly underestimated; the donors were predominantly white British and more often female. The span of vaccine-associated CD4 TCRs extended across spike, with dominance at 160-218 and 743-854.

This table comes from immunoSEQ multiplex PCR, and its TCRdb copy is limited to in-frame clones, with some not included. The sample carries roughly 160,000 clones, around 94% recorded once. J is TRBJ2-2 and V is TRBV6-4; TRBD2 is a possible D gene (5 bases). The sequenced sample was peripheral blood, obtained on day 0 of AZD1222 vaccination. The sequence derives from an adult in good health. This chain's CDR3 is CASRDGETGELFF. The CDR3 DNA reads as TGTGCCAGCAGGGACGGGGAAACCGGGGAGCTGTTTTTT.